The source of this T cell receptor (beta chain) is a study of molecular identifiers for immune sequencing clone quantification (dated 2018 in TCRdb). About the investigation overall: For a replicate experiment, RNA from approximately 20,000 or 100,000 naive CD8 T cells was divided into five aliquots, of which four were sequenced. CD8 T cells were used in a methods study to benchmark molecular-identifier clustering-based TCR repertoire sequencing (MIDCIRS) and TCR RNA copy counting.

What the work shows at the level of the full study, not this receptor alone: In CMV-specific effector cells, clones with more than 20 RNA copies contained over 97% of molecules, whereas in naive cells such clones contained under 1% of molecules. The naive libraries included spiked-in Jurkat TCR RNA (approximately 11 copies' worth), and this RNA is not part of the donor repertoire. When barcode sub-clustering was not used, chimeric consensus sequences inflated TCR diversity, with chimeras reaching as high as 47%. Spiked-in Jurkat TCR RNA equal to a single cell's worth was reported to be detectable even within 1,100,000 naive CD8 T cells. The sizes of highly expanded clones could end up underestimated when identical TCR molecules share a barcode. Modeling gave about 3.3 recovered TCR RNA copies per cell versus 8 to 10 by digital PCR, implying roughly 30% capture efficiency.

Libraries were made using PCR. The instrument given in TCRdb is Illumina HiSeq 4000. Bulk TCR libraries were made following a previously described method, with the TCR primers given in Table S5. Purification of total RNA was performed with the Qiagen AllPrep DNA/RNA kit. Before any analysis, reads coming from multiple sequencing runs of the same library were combined into one pool. Concerning the study's data processing: Reads were retained only if an exact TCR constant sequence was present, and the retained reads were trimmed to 150 nt and grouped according to their 12-nt molecular barcodes. Within each barcode group, reads were sub-clustered at a 15% Levenshtein threshold, and quality-weighted consensus sequences were built per RNA molecule. Non-functional sequences were excluded, and lower-count sequences lying one edit away from another sequence were also excluded. Based on fitting two negative binomial distributions, any barcode sub-cluster with under 20% of the maximum read count was discarded. TCRdb's own reprocessing of the public reads used fastp at Q25 and MiXCR and kept productive beta chains. For every CDR3 protein sequence, its rows merge into one entry that carries the most common genes and DNA. These V and J calls derive from TCRdb rather than the authors' analysis. Counted in this sample were about half a million distinct CDR3 sequences; roughly 23% of them appeared once. Clones ranked in the top ten supply 0.84% of the sample.

Libraries of naive CD8 T cells were built from around 20,000 to 990,000 sorted cells, with 10%, 30% or 50% of the purified RNA used. Naive CD8 T cells were FACS-sorted as CD8+CD4-CCR7+CD45RA+ on a BD FACSAria II into RLT Plus buffer. To test detection sensitivity, Jurkat RNA equivalent to more than 9 TCR copies was spiked into samples of roughly 18,000-1,000,000 naive CD8 T cells. Enrichment of CD8 T cells was done with RosetteSep CD8+ T Cell Enrichment Cocktail plus Ficoll-Paque, and ACK red cell lysis came afterward. From the germline V gene, CDR1 is SGHDT and CDR2 is YYEEEE. The CDR3 spans 15 residues, from the cysteine through the phenylalanine. Kept here is only the CDR3 DNA, which spans 45 bases and is read in frame from base 1. V loses 0 bases of germline sequence and J loses 3 bases, and the interval between the two ends is 13 bases. The table lists this clonotype with a few counts. Its antigen remains undetermined. Base qualities are not recorded, but no much larger clone differs from it by a single base.

The sample comprised naive CD8+ T cells from blood, with Jurkat cell RNA spiked in. This specimen's cell subset or site label, interpreted: FACS-sorted CD8+CD4-CCR7+CD45RA+ naive T cells. The source of this sequence is a human donor in good health. Some libraries in this study had Jurkat cell RNA spiked in. The V gene is TRBV5-6 and the J gene is TRBJ2-7; the D segment could be TRBD2, given 6 matching bases. The nucleotides are TGTGCCAGCAGCTTGGTAGGGACTGAAGGCTACGAGCAGTACTTC. Translated, this gives CASSLVGTEGYEQYF.